This T cell receptor (beta chain) was retrieved from a study of tissue T cells after allogeneic stem cell transplantation. As regards this clone: What it binds is not known. Genes here carry mouse names. The read ends 1 residue early relative to the CDR3; the germline J gene fills the gap.

Using immunoSEQ multiplex PCR, the repertoire was profiled, and TCRdb retains in-frame clones only, with some absent. Found here are roughly 4,200 clones, approximately 59% of them singletons; the top ten hold around 28%. Study-level results: Blood and spleen captured only part of the tissue TCR repertoire. Alloreactivity or antigen specificity of tissue TCRs was not determined; some clones might be host cells.

Noted time point: mouse harvest day 7 after allogeneic transplant. Mouse grafts combined 10^7 T-cell-depleted bone marrow cells with 10^6 splenic CD5+ T cells. This mouse GVHD model was MHC-mismatched B6 to BALB/c, profiled day 7 or 14. V lost 3 bases and J lost 5; bases outside the gene matches: 1. There are 13 residues in the CDR3. Germline-derived CDR1 and CDR2 are LGHDT and YNNKQL (reference sequence). The chain recombines TRBV4 with TRBJ2-4, with TRBD2 matching over 8 bases. The sequence was obtained from a female BALB/c mouse given C57BL/6 T cells with graft-versus-host disease after an allogeneic hematopoietic cell transplant. Sequencing used spleen. The CDR3 loop is CASSYDWGNTLYF. The part of the CDR3 DNA that was read is TGTGCCAGCAGCTATGACTGGGGAAACACCTTGTAC.